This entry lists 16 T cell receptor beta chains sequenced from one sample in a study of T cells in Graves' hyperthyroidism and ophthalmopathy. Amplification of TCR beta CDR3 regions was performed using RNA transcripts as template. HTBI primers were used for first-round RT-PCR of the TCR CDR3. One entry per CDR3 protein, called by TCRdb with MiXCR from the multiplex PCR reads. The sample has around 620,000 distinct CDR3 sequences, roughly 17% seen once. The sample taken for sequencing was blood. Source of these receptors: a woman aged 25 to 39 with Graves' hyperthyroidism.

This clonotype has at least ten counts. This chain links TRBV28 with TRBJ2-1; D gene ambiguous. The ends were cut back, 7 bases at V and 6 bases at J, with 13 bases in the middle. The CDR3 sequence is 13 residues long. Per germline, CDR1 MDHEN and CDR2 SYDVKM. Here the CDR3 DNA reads TGTGCCAGCACCATTAAGACTCTCAATGAGCAGTTCTTC. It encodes CASTIKTLNEQFF.

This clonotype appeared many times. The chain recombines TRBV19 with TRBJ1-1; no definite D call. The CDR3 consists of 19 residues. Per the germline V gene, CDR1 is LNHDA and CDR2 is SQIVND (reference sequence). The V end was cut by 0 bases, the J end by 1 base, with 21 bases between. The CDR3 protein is CASSIDRGIFMSPNTEAFF. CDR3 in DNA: TGTGCCAGTAGTATAGATCGCGGCATCTTCATGAGTCCGAACACTGAAGCTTTCTTT. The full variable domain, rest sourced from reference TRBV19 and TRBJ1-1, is DGGITQSPKYLFRKEGQNVTLSCEQNLNHDAMYWYRQDPGQGLRLIYYSQIVNDFQKGDIAEGYSVSREKKESFPLTVTSAQKNPTAFYLCASSIDRGIFMSPNTEAFFGQGTRLTVV.

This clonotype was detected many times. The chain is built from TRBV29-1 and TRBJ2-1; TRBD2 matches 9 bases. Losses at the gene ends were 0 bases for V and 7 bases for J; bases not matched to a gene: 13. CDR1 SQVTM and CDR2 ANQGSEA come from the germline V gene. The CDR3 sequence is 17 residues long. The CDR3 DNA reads TGCAGCGTTGAAGAAGAGGCGGGAGGGCCGTTTGTTAATGAGCAGTTCTTC. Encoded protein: CSVEEEAGGPFVNEQFF.

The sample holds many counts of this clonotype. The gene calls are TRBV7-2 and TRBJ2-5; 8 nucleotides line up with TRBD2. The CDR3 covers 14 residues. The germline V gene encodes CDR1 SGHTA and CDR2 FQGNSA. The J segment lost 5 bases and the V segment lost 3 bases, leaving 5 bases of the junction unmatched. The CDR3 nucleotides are TGTGCCAGCAGCTTGGGTCCTAGCGGGGAGACCCAGTACTTC. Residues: CASSLGPSGETQYF.

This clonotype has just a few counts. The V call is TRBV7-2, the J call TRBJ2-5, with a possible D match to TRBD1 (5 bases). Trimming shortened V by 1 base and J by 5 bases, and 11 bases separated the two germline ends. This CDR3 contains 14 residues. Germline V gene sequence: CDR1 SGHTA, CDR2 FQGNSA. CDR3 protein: CASSLEQGWETQYF. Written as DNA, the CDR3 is TGTGCCAGCAGCTTAGAGCAGGGATGGGAGACCCAGTACTTC.

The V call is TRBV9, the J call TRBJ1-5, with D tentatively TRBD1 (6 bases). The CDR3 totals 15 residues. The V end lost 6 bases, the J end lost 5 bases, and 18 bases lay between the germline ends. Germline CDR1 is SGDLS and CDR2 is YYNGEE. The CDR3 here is CASTPGGGADQPQHF. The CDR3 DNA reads TGTGCCAGCACCCCCGGGGGGGGGGCGGATCAGCCCCAGCATTTT.

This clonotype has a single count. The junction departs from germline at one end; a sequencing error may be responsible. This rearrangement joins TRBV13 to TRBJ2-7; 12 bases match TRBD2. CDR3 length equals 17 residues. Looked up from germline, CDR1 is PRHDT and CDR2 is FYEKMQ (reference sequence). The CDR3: CASNLGASGRARYEQYF. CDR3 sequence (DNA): TGTGCCAGCAACTTAGGGGCTAGCGGGAGGGCTAGGTACGAGCAGTACTTC.

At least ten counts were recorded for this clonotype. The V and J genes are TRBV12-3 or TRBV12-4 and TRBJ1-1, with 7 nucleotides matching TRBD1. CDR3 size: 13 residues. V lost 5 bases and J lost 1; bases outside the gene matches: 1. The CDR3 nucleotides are TGTGCCAGCAGTCACAGGGGGAACACTGAAGCTTTCTTT. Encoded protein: CASSHRGNTEAFF.

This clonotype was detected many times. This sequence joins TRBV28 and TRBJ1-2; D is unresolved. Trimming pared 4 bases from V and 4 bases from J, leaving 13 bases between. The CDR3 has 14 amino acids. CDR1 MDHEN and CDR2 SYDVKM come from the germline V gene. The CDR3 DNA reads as TGTGCCAGCAGTTCGGACGAAACCTTCTATGGCTACACCTTC. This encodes CASSSDETFYGYTF.

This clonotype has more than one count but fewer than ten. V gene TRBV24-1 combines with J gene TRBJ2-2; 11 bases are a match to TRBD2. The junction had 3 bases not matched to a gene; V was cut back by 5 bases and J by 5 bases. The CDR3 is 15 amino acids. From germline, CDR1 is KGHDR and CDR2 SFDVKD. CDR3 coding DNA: TGTGCCACCAGTGGGCTAGCGGGAGGAACCGGGGAGCTGTTTTTT. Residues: CATSGLAGGTGELFF.

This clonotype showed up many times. In DNA, the CDR3 is TGCGCCAGCAGCTTGCACTTAGCGGGATCCTCCACCGGGGAGCTGTTTTTT. This gives the protein CASSLHLAGSSTGELFF. This chain uses TRBV5-1 with TRBJ2-2; 8 positions match TRBD2. The CDR3 is 17 residues long. CDR1 and CDR2 from the germline V gene are SGHRS and YFSETQ. The V and J ends lost 1 base and 4 bases, in that order; junction bases with no gene match: 9. Drawing the rest from reference TRBV5-1 and TRBJ2-2, the complete variable domain is KAGVTQTPRYLIKTRGQQVTLSCSPISGHRSVSWYQQTPGQGLQFLFEYFSETQRNKGNFPGRFSGRQFSNSRSEMNVSTLELGDSALYLCASSLHLAGSSTGELFFGEGSRLTVL.

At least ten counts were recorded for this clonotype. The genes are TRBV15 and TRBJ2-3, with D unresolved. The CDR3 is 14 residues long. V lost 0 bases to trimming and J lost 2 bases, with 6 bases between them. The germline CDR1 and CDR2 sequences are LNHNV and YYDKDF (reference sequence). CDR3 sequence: CATSRDLNTDTQYF. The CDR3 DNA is TGTGCCACCAGCAGAGATTTGAACACAGATACGCAGTATTTT.

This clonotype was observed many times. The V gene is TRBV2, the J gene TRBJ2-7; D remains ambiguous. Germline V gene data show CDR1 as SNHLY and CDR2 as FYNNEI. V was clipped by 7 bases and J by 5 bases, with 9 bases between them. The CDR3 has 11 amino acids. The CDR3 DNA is TGTGCCAGCATGAGGTCCGACGAGCAGTACTTC. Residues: CASMRSDEQYF.

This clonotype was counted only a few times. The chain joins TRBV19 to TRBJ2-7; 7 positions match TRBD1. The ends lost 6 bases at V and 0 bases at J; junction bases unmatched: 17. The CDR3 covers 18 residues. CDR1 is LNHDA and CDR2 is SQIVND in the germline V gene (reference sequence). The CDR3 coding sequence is TGTGCCAGTAGCGACACCCCAATGAGGACAGGCCTCTCCTACGAGCAGTACTTC. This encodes CASSDTPMRTGLSYEQYF.

The chain's CDR3 is CAISGSSGIQETQYF. The CDR3 nucleotides read TGTGCCATCAGTGGTAGTAGCGGGATCCAAGAGACCCAGTACTTC. The rearrangement uses TRBV10-3 and TRBJ2-5; 8 bases are shared with TRBD2. CDR1 and CDR2 from the germline V gene are ENHRY and SYGVKD. The length of the CDR3 is 15 residues. V shed 4 bases, J shed 1 base, and the junction held 5 bases outside the gene matches.

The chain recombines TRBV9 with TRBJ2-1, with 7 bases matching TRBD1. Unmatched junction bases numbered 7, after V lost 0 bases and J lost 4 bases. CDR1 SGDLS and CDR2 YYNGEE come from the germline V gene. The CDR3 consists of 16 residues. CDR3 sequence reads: CASSVAGQGDYNEQFF. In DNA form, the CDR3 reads TGTGCCAGCAGCGTAGCTGGCCAGGGGGATTACAATGAGCAGTTCTTC.